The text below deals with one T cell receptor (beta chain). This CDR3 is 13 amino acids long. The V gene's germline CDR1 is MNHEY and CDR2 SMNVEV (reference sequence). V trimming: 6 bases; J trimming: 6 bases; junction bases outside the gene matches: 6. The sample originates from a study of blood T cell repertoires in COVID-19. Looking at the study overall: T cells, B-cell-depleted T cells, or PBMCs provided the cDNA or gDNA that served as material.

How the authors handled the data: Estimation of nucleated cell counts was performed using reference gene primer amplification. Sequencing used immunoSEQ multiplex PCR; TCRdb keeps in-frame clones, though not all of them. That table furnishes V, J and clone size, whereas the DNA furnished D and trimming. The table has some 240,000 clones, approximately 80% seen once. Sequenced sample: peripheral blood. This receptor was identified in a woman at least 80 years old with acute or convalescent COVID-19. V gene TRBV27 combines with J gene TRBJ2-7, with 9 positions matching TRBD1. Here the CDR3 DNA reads TGTGCCAGCAGGCCGGGACAGGGTAGCGAGCAGTACTTC. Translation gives CASRPGQGSEQYF.